Listed below are T cell receptor beta chains from one sample, sequenced in a study of CD8+ T cells in alopecia areata. Libraries were prepared by immunoSEQ multiplex PCR; TCRdb keeps only in-frame clonotypes and omits some of them. The table shows 250,000 or so clones, with around two thirds occurring only once. The input for sequencing was CD4+ T cells sorted from blood, taken at week 0. All receptors come from a human donor with alopecia areata. Each CDR3 is given with its conserved first and last residue. D genes are given only for firm matches. Expanded clones are given a class, and other clones once, few, many or no size at all.

d_call j_call v_call clone_size cdr3_nt cdr3_aa
- TRBJ2-5 TRBV5-6 - TGTGCCAGCAGCTTGTCAGGGGCTGAGACCCAGTACTTC CASSLSGAETQYF
- TRBJ1-2 TRBV7-8 few TGTGCCAGCAGCCTACAGGGAGACTATGGCTACACCTTC CASSLQGDYGYTF
TRBD1 TRBJ1-2 TRBV29-1 - TGCAGCGCCGAACCTCCGGGACAGGTCTATGGGGGCTACACCTTC CSAEPPGQVYGGYTF
- TRBJ1-4 TRBV4-2 - TGTGCCAGCAGCCAAGCCGGACCCAATGAAAAACTGTTTTTT CASSQAGPNEKLFF
- TRBJ1-1 TRBV6-5 - TGTGCCAGCAGTGAAAACAGGGTTGCTGAAGCTTTCTTT CASSENRVAEAFF
- TRBJ2-7 TRBV10-3 - TGTGCCATCAGTGAGTCTGGTGGAACAGGAGTGTACGAGCAGTACTTC CAISESGGTGVYEQYF
- TRBJ2-5 TRBV11-2 - TGTGCCAGCAGCCTACGGGAGACCCAGTACTTC CASSLRETQYF
TRBD1 TRBJ1-2 TRBV11-2 - TGTGCCAGCAGCTCCGCGGCGGGACAGGGGTTTTCTAACTATGGCTACACCTTC CASSSAAGQGFSNYGYTF
- TRBJ1-5 TRBV2 - TGTGCCAGCAGTAACGGCAAGCCCTGGGATCAGCCCCAGCATTTT CASSNGKPWDQPQHF
- TRBJ2-7 TRBV7-2 - TGTGCCAGCAGCTTAGGTAGGGGCTCCTACGAGCAGTACTTC CASSLGRGSYEQYF
- TRBJ1-3 TRBV9 once TGTGCCAGCAGCGAGAGCAACTCTGGAAACACCATATATTTT CASSESNSGNTIYF
TRBD2 TRBJ2-5 TRBV6-6 - TGTGCCAGCACGGGACTAGCGGGAGAGACCCAGTACTTC CASTGLAGETQYF
TRBD2 TRBJ2-3 TRBV7-2 - TGTGCCAGCAGCTTAGTTGCGGGGGGGCATACGCAGTATTTT CASSLVAGGHTQYF
- TRBJ1-6 TRBV2 few TGTGCCAGCAGTCTGACAGCCAATTCACCCCTCCACTTT CASSLTANSPLHF
TRBD1 TRBJ2-1 TRBV25-1 - TGTGCCAGCAGCTATAACAGGGGCAGAGGAAATGAGCAGTTCTTC CASSYNRGRGNEQFF
- TRBJ1-5 TRBV30 - TGTGCCTGGAGTAAAGTTCATAGCAATCAGCCCCAGCATTTT CAWSKVHSNQPQHF
- TRBJ2-2 TRBV7-9 - TGTGCCAGCAGCTTACCCGGACAGAACACCGGGGAGCTGTTTTTT CASSLPGQNTGELFF
TRBD2 TRBJ2-1 TRBV29-1 - TGCAGCGCCTGGGCGGGGGTGGACAATGAGCAGTTCTTC CSAWAGVDNEQFF
TRBD1 TRBJ2-1 TRBV27 - TGTGCCAGCAGTTCGACAGGGGCCGCGTCAAATCGCCATGAGCAGTTCTTC CASSSTGAASNRHEQFF
- TRBJ1-1 TRBV30 - TGTGCCTGGGGGGCGAGGCAGGAAGCTTTCTTT CAWGARQEAFF
TRBD1 TRBJ2-7 TRBV7-2 - TGTGCCAGCAGCTTAGGACGAGGGGGCAGGTACGAGCAGTACTTC CASSLGRGGRYEQYF
TRBD1 TRBJ1-1 TRBV9 - TGTGCCAGCAGCGTTACAGGGGAGAACACTGAAGCTTTCTTT CASSVTGENTEAFF
- TRBJ2-1 TRBV4-3 - TGCGCCAGCAGCCAAGTAAGGGGGACTGAGCAGTTCTTC CASSQVRGTEQFF
- TRBJ1-5 TRBV21-1 - TGTGCCAGCAAAAAGGGGACAGGGGCGTATAGCAATCAGCCCCAGCATTTT CASKKGTGAYSNQPQHF
- TRBJ1-6 TRBV30 - TGTGCCTGGAGGCCCGGGGGGGGGTATAATTCACCCCTCCACTTT CAWRPGGGYNSPLHF
- TRBJ2-3 TRBV7-9 - TGTGCCAGCGGCCTTGGGACTAGCACAGATACGCAGTATTTT CASGLGTSTDTQYF
- TRBJ1-2 TRBV2 - TGTGCCAGTAGCACCGGCGGGGGAAATGGCTACACCTTC CASSTGGGNGYTF
TRBD1 TRBJ2-2 TRBV18 - TGTGCCAGCTCAGGGACAGCGAACACCGGGGAGCTGTTTTTT CASSGTANTGELFF
- TRBJ2-3 TRBV2 few TGTGCCAGCAGACGGGGACGGACAGATACGCAGTATTTT CASRRGRTDTQYF
- TRBJ1-5 TRBV7-8 - TGTGCCAGCAGCTTGGGGGGCTCCACCTATCAGCCCCAGCATTTT CASSLGGSTYQPQHF
- TRBJ2-1 TRBV30 - TGTGCCTGGGATGCGGACAGTTACAATGAGCAGTTCTTC CAWDADSYNEQFF
- TRBJ2-2 TRBV18 few TGTGCCAGCTCACCTCTACAGGGTCACACCGGGGAGCTGTTTTTT CASSPLQGHTGELFF
- TRBJ1-1 TRBV29-1 - TGCAGCGTCGCCCCGGGATGGGGGATGAACACTGAAGCTTTCTTT CSVAPGWGMNTEAFF
- TRBJ1-3 TRBV30 medium-sized TGTGCCTGGAGTAGACCGTCAGGAAACACCATATATTTT CAWSRPSGNTIYF
- TRBJ1-5 TRBV30 few TGTGCCTGGAGTACTGGGACAAGAAATCAGCCCCAGCATTTT CAWSTGTRNQPQHF
- TRBJ2-7 TRBV29-1 few TGCAGCGTCCGGGACCGGGACTACGAGCAGTACTTC CSVRDRDYEQYF
TRBD2 TRBJ2-3 TRBV7-2 - TGTGCCAGCGATACTAGCGGGGGGAGGAATACGCAGTATTTT CASDTSGGRNTQYF
- TRBJ2-4 TRBV29-1 - TGCAGCGTTCAGGATCTAGCCAAAAACATTCAGTACTTC CSVQDLAKNIQYF
TRBD1 TRBJ2-7 TRBV5-6 - TGTGCCAGCACCCGAACAGGGGCCGACGAGCAGTACTTC CASTRTGADEQYF
- TRBJ1-6 TRBV7-3 - TGTGCCAGCAGCTTGACAGGACGTAATTCACCCCTCCACTTT CASSLTGRNSPLHF
- TRBJ2-1 TRBV4-3 few TGCGCCAGCAGCCAAGAGATGGAGGGGGGTTGGTATGAGCAGTTCTTC CASSQEMEGGWYEQFF
TRBD2 TRBJ2-3 TRBV7-9 - TGTGCCAGCAGCTCCACTAGCGGGGGGCTGCTAGGGGAAGATACGCAGTATTTT CASSSTSGGLLGEDTQYF